The T cell receptor (beta chain) under discussion was sequenced for a study of primary melanoma T cells and metastatic recurrence. Study-level results: A T-cell-mediated antitumor response in primary melanoma was only suggested.

Using immunoSEQ multiplex PCR, the repertoire was profiled, and TCRdb retains in-frame clones only, with some absent. This sample's clone table lists roughly 61 clones. Regarding this clone: No antigen is known for it.

CDR3 length: 13 amino acids. Patients with resected primary melanoma were considered at risk of metastatic recurrence. The TCR sequence derives from a human donor with melanoma. The chain employs TRBV1 and TRBJ1-1; TRBD1 is the table's D call and was not checked against the DNA. TRBV1 is shown as a pseudogene. Sequenced sample: melanoma tumor tissue. The CDR3 region has the DNA TGCGCCAGCAGCCAAGGAGGCAGGGCTGAAGCTTTCTTT. Translating gives CASSQGGRAEAFF.